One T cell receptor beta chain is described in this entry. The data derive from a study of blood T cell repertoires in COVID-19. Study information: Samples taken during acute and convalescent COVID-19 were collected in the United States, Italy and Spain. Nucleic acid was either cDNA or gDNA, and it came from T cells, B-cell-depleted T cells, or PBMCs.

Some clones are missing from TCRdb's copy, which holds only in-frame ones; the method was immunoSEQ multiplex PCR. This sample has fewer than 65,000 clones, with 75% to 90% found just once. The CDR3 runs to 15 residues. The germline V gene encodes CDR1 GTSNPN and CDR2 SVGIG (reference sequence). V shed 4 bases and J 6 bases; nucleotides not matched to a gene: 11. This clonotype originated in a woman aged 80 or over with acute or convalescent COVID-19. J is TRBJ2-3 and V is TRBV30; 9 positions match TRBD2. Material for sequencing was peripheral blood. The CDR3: CAWNRLAAAGDTQYF. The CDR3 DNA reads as TGTGCCTGGAATAGACTAGCGGCAGCCGGGGATACGCAGTATTTT.